This TCR beta chain was found in a study of neurological immune-mediated disorders. Study-wide points: Private repertoires in all groups were suggested, as expanded clones shared no CDR3 amino acid sequences across subjects.

This clonotype was seen many times. The antigen remains unidentified. Template-switch 5'RACE cDNA synthesis added a 10-nucleotide unique molecular identifier. Every sequencing run generated in excess of 160 million TCR-beta sequences. These sequences covered 15-18 subjects. TCRdb re-analysed the 5' RACE reads in MiXCR, keeping a single row per CDR3 protein. The sample lists about 50,000 distinct CDR3 sequences; 10% were seen once. Per germline, CDR1 MNHEY and CDR2 SVGEGT. CDR3 length: 13 residues. Trimming cost V 5 bases and J 7 bases; bases outside gene matches: 5. This sequence joins TRBV6-2 or TRBV6-3 and TRBJ1-1; TRBD1 agrees at 9 bases. This receptor was obtained from a man in his sixties or seventies with HTLV-1-associated myelopathy (HAM/TSP). The sample comprised PBMCs. This CDR3 is CASSGRQGVEAFF. The CDR3 nucleotides are TGTGCCAGCAGTGGAAGACAGGGGGTTGAAGCTTTCTTT.